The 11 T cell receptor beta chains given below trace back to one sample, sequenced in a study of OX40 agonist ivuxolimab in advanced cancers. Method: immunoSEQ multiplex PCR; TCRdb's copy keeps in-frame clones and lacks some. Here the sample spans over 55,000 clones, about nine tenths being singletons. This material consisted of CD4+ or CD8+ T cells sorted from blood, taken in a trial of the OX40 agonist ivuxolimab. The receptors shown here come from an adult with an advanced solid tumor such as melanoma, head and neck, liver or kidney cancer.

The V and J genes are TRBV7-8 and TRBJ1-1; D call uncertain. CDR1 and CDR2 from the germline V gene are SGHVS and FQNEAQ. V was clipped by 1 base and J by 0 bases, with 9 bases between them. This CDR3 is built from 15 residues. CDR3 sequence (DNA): TGTGCCAGCAGCTTAGATGCAGCCATGAACACTGAAGCTTTCTTT. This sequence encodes CASSLDAAMNTEAFF. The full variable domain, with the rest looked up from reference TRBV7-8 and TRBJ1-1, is GAGVSQSPRYKVAKRGQDVALRCDPISGHVSLFWYQQALGQGPEFLTYFQNEAQLDKSGLPSDRFFAERPEGSVSTLKIQRTQQEDSAVYLCASSLDAAMNTEAFFGQGTRLTVV.

For the CDR3, the DNA is TGTGCCAGCAGCTTGGGGACTTACACCGGGGAGCTGTTTTTT. This sequence encodes CASSLGTYTGELFF. The chain combines TRBV7-9 with TRBJ2-2; possibly TRBD2 for D (6 bases). The germline CDR1 and CDR2 sequences are SEHNR and FQNEAQ (reference sequence). V lost 3 bases, J lost 3 bases, and 8 bases lay in between. CDR3 length equals 14 residues.

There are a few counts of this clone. CDR3 DNA sequence: TGTGCCAGCAGTTTGGCAGGTCCCCTGACCCAGCATTTT. Translation gives CASSLAGPLTQHF. The chain employs TRBV28 and TRBJ1-5; D remains unclear. In germline, CDR1 is MDHEN, CDR2 SYDVKM. Trimming took off 3 bases at V and 11 bases at J, with 14 bases between the two ends. The CDR3 spans 13 residues.

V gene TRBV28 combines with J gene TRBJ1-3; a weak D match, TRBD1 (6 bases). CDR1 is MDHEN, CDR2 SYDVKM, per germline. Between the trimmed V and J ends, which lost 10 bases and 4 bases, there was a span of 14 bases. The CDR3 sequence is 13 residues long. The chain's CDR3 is CATQGGSGNTIYF. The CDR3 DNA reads TGTGCCACCCAAGGGGGTTCGGGAAACACCATATATTTT.

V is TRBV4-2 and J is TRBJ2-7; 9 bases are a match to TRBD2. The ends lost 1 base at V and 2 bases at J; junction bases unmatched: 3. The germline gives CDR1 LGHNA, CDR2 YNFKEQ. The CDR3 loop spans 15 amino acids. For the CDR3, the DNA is TGTGCCAGCAGCCAAGCCCCTAGCGGGGCCTACGAGCAGTACTTC. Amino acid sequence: CASSQAPSGAYEQYF.

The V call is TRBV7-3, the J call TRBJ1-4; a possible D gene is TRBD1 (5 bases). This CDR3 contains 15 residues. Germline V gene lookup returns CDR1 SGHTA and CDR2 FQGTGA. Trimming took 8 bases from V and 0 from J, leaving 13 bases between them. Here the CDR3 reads CASSRRGATNEKLFF. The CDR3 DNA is TGTGCCAGCTCCCGGAGGGGTGCAACTAATGAAAAACTGTTTTTT.

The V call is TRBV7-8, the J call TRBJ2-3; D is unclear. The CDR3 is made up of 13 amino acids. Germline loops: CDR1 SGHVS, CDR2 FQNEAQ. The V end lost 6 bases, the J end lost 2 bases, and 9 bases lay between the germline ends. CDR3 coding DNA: TGTGCCAGCAGGGACGGTTTCACAGATACGCAGTATTTT. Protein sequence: CASRDGFTDTQYF.

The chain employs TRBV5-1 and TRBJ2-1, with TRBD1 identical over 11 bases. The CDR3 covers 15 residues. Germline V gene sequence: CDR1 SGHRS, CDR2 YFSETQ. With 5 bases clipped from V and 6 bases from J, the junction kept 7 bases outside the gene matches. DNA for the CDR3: TGCGCCAGCAGTGGAACGGGACAGGGGGTCAATGAGCAGTTCTTC. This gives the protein CASSGTGQGVNEQFF.

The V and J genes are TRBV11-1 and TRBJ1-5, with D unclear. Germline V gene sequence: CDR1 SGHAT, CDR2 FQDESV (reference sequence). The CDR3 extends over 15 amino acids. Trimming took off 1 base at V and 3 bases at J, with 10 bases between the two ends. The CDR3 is CASSLDRLFNQPQHF. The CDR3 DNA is TGTGCCAGCAGCTTAGATAGACTGTTCAATCAGCCCCAGCATTTT.

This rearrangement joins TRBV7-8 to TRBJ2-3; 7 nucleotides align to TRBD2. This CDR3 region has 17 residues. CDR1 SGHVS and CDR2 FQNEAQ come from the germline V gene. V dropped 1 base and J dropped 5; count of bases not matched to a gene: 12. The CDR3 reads CASSLGLAGVGRDTQYF. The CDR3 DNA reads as TGTGCCAGCAGCTTAGGCCTGGCGGGAGTGGGTCGAGATACGCAGTATTTT. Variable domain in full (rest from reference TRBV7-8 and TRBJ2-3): GAGVSQSPRYKVAKRGQDVALRCDPISGHVSLFWYQQALGQGPEFLTYFQNEAQLDKSGLPSDRFFAERPEGSVSTLKIQRTQQEDSAVYLCASSLGLAGVGRDTQYFGPGTRLTVL.

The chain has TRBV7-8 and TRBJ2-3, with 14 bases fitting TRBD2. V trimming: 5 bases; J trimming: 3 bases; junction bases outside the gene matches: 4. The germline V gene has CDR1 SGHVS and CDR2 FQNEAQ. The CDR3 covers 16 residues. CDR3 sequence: CASSPGLAGETDTQYF. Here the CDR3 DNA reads TGTGCCAGCAGCCCGGGACTAGCGGGAGAAACAGATACGCAGTATTTT.